What follows is one TCR beta chain and its context. The antigen is undetermined. CDR3 length: 14 amino acids. From germline, CDR1 is SGHAT and CDR2 FQNNGV. V was clipped by 6 bases and J by 0 bases, with 9 bases between them. This specimen belongs to a study of CD4 T cells in relation to SARS-CoV-2 and coronaviruses. Clones were read by immunoSEQ multiplex PCR, and TCRdb kept only the in-frame ones, dropping some. The sample includes 24,000 or so clones, under 80% of them seen just once. Before the COVID-19 pandemic, during about 2011-2019, CD4+ T cells were taken from unexposed donors. Isolation of CD4+ T cells took place after roughly nine days in culture.

The clonotype was recovered from a human donor in good health. The chain has TRBV11-2 and TRBJ1-3; D perhaps matches TRBD1 (5 bases). Sequencing was carried out using CD4+ T cells from PBMCs, cultured in vitro. The CDR3 loop is CASSPGRSGNTIYF. The CDR3, as DNA: TGTGCCAGCAGTCCGGGGCGCTCTGGAAACACCATATATTTT.